The next 3 T cell receptor beta chains were all read from a single sample in a study of low-dose radiotherapy and immunotherapy resistance in tumors. Time point specified: after trial treatment. The treatment denotes: LDRT plus nivolumab, ipilimumab, low-dose cyclophosphamide and aspirin (RACIN trial). TRAV- and TRBV-specific primers were used for first-strand cDNA, which covered alpha and beta chains. Over roughly 20 PCR cycles, TCRs were amplified from a constant-region primer and V-primer adapter. TCRdb passed the reads through MiXCR, listing each CDR3 protein once. The sample records about 84,000 distinct CDR3 sequences, around 17% being singletons. This material consisted of PBMCs, taken after low-dose radiotherapy plus immunotherapy. The receptors shown here come from a male donor with prostate cancer.

This clonotype came up many times. The chain recombines TRBV19 with TRBJ2-5; 7 bases agree with TRBD1. The CDR3 extends over 15 amino acids. The germline V gene has CDR1 LNHDA and CDR2 SQIVND (reference sequence). V lost 5 bases to trimming and J lost 1 base; unmatched junction nucleotides: 7. CDR3: CASSSEQGSQETQYF. The DNA for the CDR3 is TGTGCCAGTAGTTCCGAACAGGGGAGCCAAGAGACCCAGTACTTC.

This clonotype was counted a few times. The chain has TRBV6-1 and TRBJ1-1; possibly TRBD1 for D (6 bases). This CDR3 is built from 13 residues. The germline V gene has CDR1 MNHNS and CDR2 SASEGT. Trimming removed 5 bases at V and 4 bases at J, with 11 bases between. CDR3 region: CASSPDRTTEAFF. CDR3 DNA: TGTGCCAGCAGTCCCGACAGGACCACTGAAGCTTTCTTT.

The chain employs TRBV5-5 and TRBJ2-6; 10 nucleotides align to TRBD1. Germline assignment: CDR1 SGHKS and CDR2 YYEKEE (reference sequence). This CDR3 spans 17 amino acids. V shed 5 bases and J 0 bases; nucleotides not matched to a gene: 5. The CDR3 here is CASSLTGGNSGANVLTF. CDR3 nucleotide sequence: TGTGCCAGCAGTTTGACAGGGGGCAACTCTGGGGCCAACGTCCTGACTTTC.